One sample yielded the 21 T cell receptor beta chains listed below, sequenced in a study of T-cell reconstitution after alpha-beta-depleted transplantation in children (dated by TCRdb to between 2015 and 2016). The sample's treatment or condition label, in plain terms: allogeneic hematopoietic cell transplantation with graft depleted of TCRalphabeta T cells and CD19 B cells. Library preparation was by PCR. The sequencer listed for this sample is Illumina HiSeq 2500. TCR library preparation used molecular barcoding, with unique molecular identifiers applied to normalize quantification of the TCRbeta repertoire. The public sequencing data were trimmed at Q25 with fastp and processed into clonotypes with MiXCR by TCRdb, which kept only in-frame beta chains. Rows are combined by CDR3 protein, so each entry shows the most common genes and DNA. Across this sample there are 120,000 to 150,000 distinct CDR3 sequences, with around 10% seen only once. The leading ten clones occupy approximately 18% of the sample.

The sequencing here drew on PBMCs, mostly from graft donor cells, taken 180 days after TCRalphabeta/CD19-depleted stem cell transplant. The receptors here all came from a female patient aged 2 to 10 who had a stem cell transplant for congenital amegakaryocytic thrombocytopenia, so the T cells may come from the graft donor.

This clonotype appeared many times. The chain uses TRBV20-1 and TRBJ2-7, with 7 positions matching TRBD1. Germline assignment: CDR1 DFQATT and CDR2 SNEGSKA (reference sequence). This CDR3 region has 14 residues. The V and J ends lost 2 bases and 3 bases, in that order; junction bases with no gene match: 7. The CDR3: CSARYPGQSYEQYF. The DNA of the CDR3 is TGCAGTGCTAGATATCCGGGACAGAGCTACGAGCAGTACTTC.

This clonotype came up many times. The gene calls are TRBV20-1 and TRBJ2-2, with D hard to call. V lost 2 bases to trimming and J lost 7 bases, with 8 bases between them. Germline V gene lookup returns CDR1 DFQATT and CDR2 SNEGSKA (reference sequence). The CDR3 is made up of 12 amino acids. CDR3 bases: TGCAGTGCTAGACTCCCAATCGGGGAGCTGTTTTTT. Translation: CSARLPIGELFF.

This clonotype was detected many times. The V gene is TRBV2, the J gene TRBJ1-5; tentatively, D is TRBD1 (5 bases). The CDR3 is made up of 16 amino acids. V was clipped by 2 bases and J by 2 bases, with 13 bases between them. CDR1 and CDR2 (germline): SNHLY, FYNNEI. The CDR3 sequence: CASSESRGVGNQPQHF. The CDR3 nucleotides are TGTGCCAGCAGTGAATCGCGGGGGGTGGGCAATCAGCCCCAGCATTTT.

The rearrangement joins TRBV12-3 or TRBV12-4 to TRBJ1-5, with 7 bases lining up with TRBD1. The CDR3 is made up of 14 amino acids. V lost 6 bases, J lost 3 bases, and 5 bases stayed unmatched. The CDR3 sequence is CASRLGQVNQPQHF. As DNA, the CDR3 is TGTGCCAGCAGACTAGGACAGGTCAATCAGCCCCAGCATTTT.

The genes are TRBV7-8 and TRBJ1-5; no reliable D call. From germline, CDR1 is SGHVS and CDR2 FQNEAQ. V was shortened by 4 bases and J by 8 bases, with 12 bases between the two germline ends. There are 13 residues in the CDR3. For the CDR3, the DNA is TGTGCCAGCAGCTCCAGTTTATATGAGCCCCAGCATTTT. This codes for CASSSSLYEPQHF.

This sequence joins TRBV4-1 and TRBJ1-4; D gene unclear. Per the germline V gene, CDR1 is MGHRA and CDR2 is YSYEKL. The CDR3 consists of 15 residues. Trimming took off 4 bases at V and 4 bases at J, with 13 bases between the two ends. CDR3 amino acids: CASSLKQGFNEKLFF. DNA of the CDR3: TGCGCCAGCAGCCTTAAACAAGGCTTTAATGAAAAACTGTTTTTT.

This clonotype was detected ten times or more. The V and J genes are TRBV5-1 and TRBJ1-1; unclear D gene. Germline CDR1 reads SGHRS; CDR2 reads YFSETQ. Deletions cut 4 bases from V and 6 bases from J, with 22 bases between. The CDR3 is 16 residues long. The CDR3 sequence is CASSVASGPQSPEAFF. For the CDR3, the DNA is TGCGCCAGCAGCGTAGCCTCCGGGCCCCAGAGCCCTGAAGCTTTCTTT.

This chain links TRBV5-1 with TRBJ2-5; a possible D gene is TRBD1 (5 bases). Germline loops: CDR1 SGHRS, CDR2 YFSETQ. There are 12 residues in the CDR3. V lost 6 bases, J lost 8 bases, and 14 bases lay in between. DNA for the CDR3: TGCGCCAGCAACCATATTCAGGGTACCCAGTACTTC. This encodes CASNHIQGTQYF.

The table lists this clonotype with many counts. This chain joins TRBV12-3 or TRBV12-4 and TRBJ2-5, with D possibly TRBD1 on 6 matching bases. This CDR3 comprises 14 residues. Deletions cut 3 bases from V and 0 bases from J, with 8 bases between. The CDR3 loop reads CASSFWTDQETQYF. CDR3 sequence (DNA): TGTGCCAGCAGTTTCTGGACAGACCAAGAGACCCAGTACTTC.

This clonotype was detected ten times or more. The CDR3, as DNA: TGTGCCAGCAGTCCATCGGACAGGAGGGCAACTAATGAAAAACTGTTTTTT. Translating it yields CASSPSDRRATNEKLFF. This sequence joins TRBV28 and TRBJ1-4; 7 nucleotides align to TRBD1. Germline loops: CDR1 MDHEN, CDR2 SYDVKM. After removal of 5 bases from V and 0 bases from J, the junction contained 9 bases not matched to a gene. The CDR3 runs 17 residues.

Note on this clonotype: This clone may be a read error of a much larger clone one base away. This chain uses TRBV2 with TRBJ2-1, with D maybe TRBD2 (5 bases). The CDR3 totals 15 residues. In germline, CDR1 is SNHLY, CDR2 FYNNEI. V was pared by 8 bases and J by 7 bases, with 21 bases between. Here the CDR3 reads CASGPTTGVGNEQFF. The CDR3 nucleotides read TGTGCCAGCGGCCCGACTACCGGTGTGGGAAATGAGCAGTTCTTC. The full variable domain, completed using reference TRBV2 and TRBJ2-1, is EPEVTQTPSHQVTQMGQEVILRCVPISNHLYFYWYRQILGQKVEFLVSFYNNEISEKSEIFDDQFSVERPDGSNFTLKIRSTKLEDSAMYFCASGPTTGVGNEQFFGPGTRLTVL.

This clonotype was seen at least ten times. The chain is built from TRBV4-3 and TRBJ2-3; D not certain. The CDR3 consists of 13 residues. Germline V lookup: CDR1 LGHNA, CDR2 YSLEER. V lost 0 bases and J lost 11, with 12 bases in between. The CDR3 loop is CASSQDRLGGQYF. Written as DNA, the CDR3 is TGCGCCAGCAGCCAAGATCGCCTAGGTGGGCAGTATTTT.

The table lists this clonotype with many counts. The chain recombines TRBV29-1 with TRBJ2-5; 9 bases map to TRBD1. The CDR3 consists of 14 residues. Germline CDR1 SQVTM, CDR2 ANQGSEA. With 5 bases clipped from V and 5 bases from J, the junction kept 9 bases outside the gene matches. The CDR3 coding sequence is TGCAGCGTTTCACCGGGACAGGGAGGGGAGACCCAGTACTTC. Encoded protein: CSVSPGQGGETQYF.

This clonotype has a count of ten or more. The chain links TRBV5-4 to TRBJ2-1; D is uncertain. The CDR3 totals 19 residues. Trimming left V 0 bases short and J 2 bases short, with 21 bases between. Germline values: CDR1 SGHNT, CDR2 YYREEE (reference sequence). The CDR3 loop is CASSLVPLWYLPPYNEQFF. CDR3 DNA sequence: TGTGCCAGCAGCTTGGTCCCTCTCTGGTACCTCCCACCCTACAATGAGCAGTTCTTC.

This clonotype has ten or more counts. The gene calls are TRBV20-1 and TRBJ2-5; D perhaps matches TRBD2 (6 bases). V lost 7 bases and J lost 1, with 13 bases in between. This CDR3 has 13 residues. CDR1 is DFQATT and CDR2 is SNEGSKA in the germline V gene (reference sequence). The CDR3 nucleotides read TGCAGTGGGGTTGGGGACTCCCAAGAGACCCAGTACTTC. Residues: CSGVGDSQETQYF.

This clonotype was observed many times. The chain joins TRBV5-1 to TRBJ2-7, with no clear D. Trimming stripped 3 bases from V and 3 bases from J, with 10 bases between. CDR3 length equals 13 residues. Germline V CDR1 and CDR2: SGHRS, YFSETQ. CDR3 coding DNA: TGCGCCAGCAGCTACTCCCAGAACTACGAGCAGTACTTC. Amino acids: CASSYSQNYEQYF.

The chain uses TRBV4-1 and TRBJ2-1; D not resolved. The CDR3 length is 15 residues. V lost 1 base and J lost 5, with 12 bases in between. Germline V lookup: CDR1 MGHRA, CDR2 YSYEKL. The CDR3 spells CASSQVYALHNEQFF. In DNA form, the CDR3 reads TGCGCCAGCAGCCAAGTGTATGCACTCCACAATGAGCAGTTCTTC.

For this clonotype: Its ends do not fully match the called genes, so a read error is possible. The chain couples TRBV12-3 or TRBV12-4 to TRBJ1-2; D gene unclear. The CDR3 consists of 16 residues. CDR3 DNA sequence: TGTGCCAGCAGTTTAGCCAACCTACTGAGCCCCTCGGGCTACCCCTTC. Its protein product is CASSLANLLSPSGYPF.

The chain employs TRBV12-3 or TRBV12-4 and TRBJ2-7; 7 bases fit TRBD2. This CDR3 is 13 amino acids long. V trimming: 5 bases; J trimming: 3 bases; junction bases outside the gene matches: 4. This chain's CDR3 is CASSAGTIYEQYF. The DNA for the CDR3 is TGTGCCAGCAGTGCCGGGACTATCTACGAGCAGTACTTC.

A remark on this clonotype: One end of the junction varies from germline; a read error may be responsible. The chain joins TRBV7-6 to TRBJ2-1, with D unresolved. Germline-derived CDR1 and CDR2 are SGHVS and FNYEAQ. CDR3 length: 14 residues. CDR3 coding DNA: TGTGGCAGCAGCTTAGTTACGGTGGCGACTGAGCAGTTCTTC. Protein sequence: CGSSLVTVATEQFF.

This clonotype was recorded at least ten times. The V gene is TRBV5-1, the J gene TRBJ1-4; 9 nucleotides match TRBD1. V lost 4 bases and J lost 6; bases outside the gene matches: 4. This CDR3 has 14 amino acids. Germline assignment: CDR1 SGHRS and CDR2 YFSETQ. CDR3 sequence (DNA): TGCGCCAGCAGCCACGGGACAGGGTATGAAAAACTGTTTTTT. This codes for CASSHGTGYEKLFF.